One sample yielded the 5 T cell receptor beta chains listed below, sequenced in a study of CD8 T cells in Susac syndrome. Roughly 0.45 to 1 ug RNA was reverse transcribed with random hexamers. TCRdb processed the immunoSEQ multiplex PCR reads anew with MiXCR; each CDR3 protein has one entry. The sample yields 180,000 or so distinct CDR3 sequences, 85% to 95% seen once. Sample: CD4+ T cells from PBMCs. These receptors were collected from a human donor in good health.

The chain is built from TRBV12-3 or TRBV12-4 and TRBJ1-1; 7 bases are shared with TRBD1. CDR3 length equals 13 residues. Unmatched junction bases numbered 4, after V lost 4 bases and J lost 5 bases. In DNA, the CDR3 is TGTGCCAGCAGTTCACAGGGGTGGACTGAAGCTTTCTTT. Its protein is CASSSQGWTEAFF.

This chain's CDR3 is CSGADRATSYEQYF. CDR3 nucleotides: TGCAGCGGGGCGGACAGGGCAACTTCCTACGAGCAGTACTTC. The chain has TRBV29-1 and TRBJ2-7, with 8 nucleotides matching TRBD1. The J segment lost 1 base and the V segment lost 7 bases, leaving 9 bases of the junction unmatched. The CDR3 has 14 residues. CDR1 is SQVTM and CDR2 is ANQGSEA in the germline V gene.

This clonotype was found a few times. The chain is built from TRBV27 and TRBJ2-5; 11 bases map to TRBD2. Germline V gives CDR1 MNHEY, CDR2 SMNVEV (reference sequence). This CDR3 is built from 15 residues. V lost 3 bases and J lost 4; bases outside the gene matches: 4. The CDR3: CASSLGLAERETQYF. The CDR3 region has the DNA TGTGCCAGCAGTTTGGGACTAGCGGAGAGAGAGACCCAGTACTTC.

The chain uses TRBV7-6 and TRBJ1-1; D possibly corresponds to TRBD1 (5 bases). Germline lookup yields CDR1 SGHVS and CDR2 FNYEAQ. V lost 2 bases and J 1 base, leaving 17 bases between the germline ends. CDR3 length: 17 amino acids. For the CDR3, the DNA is TGTGCCAGCAGCTTAAATCCAAGAGCCGGGGGGAACACTGAAGCTTTCTTT. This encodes CASSLNPRAGGNTEAFF.

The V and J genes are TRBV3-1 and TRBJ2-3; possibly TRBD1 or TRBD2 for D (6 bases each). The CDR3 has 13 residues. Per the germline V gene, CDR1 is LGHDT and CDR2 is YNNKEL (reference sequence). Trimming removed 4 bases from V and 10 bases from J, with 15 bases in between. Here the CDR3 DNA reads TGTGCCAGCAGCCCCTTCGAGAGGGGGGCGCAGTATTTT. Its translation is CASSPFERGAQYF.